The T cell receptor (beta chain) described here comes from a study of cytomegalovirus exposure and HLA in healthy donors. Points from the study as a whole: When analyzed later, a missense DCLRE1C variant was found to be linked to TCR beta V- and J-gene trimming.

Each of the donors was a healthy bone marrow donor. This clone was detected only once. What it binds is not known. The CDR3 is 14 residues long. Germline CDR1 SGHNT, CDR2 YYREEE (reference sequence). V was shortened by 5 bases and J by 4 bases, with 14 bases between the two germline ends. In the PCR, 60 Vbeta and 13 Jbeta primers were used. Profiled with immunoSEQ multiplex PCR; TCRdb holds only in-frame clones, not every one. The sample carries about 200,000 clones, 65% to 85% recorded once. The TCR sequence derives from a man aged 30 to 45 in good health and CMV-seronegative. Specimen: PBMCs. The chain joins TRBV5-4 to TRBJ2-3; possible D gene TRBD2, 5 bases. The CDR3 coding sequence is TGTGCCAGCAGTCTCGGGAATAGCCCAGATACGCAGTATTTT. Amino acid sequence: CASSLGNSPDTQYF.